This T cell receptor (beta chain) was identified in a study of blood T cell repertoires in COVID-19. The wider study: The analysed material was cDNA or gDNA that came from T cells, B-cell-depleted T cells, or PBMCs.

The CDR3 loop spans 13 amino acids. Trimming removed 2 bases from V and 5 bases from J; junction bases left unmatched: 3. The germline V gene has CDR1 MNHNY and CDR2 SVGAGI (reference sequence). Per the original methods: Estimated nucleated cell counts came from reference gene primer amplification. This table comes from immunoSEQ multiplex PCR, and its TCRdb copy is limited to in-frame clones, with some not included. D and trimming were read from the DNA, whereas the V and J calls and clone size are those reported in that table. The profile shows roughly 21,000 clones, about 89% of them singletons. The sequenced sample was peripheral blood. The receptor's source is a man aged 70-80 years with active COVID-19. The chain couples TRBV6-6 to TRBJ2-7; TRBD1 aligns across 7 bases. The CDR3 sequence: CASSYRTGDEQYF. The DNA of the CDR3 is TGTGCCAGCAGTTACAGAACAGGGGACGAGCAGTACTTC.